This TCR beta chain was found in a study of T cells expressing NK-cell markers. Study overall: Sorted CD3+CD56+NKG2C+, CD3+CD56+NKG2C- and CD3+CD56-NKG2C+ T-cell subsets were beta-chain profiled. Just one sequenced donor of eight was HCMV-seronegative, while seven were seropositive. Study-level findings and limits: The study found these clonotypes also leading the CD3+CD56-NKG2C+ fraction in a few donors.

From the 5' RACE reads, TCRdb lists one entry per CDR3 protein and no DNA. This sample's table reports 550,000 or so distinct CDR3 sequences. As to this clonotype: What it recognizes is unknown.

This CDR3 is built from 16 residues. Germline V gene lookup returns CDR1 MDHEN and CDR2 SYDVKM. V usage is TRBV28 and J usage is TRBJ2-3; the D gene TCRdb calls, TRBD1, cannot be checked with no DNA. The source of this sequence is a man between 18 and 35 years old in good health. The sample was blood T cells: a sorted CD56 or NKG2C T cell subset, CD4+ or CD8+ T cells, or bulk PBMC T cells (not recorded which). The CDR3 is CASSLIAVPREATQYF.